The 32 T cell receptor beta chains listed next were all sequenced from one sample in a study of radiation and T cells in renal cell carcinoma. Produced via immunoSEQ multiplex PCR; TCRdb's table is partial and in-frame only. Of 17,000 or so clones in the sample, about 56% were seen once. Treatment here: 15 Gy SBRT to primary tumor, nephrectomy 4 weeks later. Sequenced material: tumor tissue, taken from a patient whose treatment included radiotherapy and nephrectomy. The receptors were gathered from a man aged 50 to 60 with renal cell carcinoma.

The chain joins TRBV19 to TRBJ1-5; 7 bases match TRBD1. The CDR3 covers 15 residues. Unmatched junction bases numbered 12, after V lost 6 bases and J lost 7 bases. CDR1 LNHDA and CDR2 SQIVND come from the germline V gene (reference sequence). The CDR3 loop is CASRSGRGDGQPQHF. The CDR3 DNA reads TGTGCCAGTAGATCTGGCAGGGGGGACGGCCAGCCCCAGCATTTT.

This clone appeared once. This chain connects TRBV4-1 to TRBJ1-1; D is ambiguous. Trimming stripped 0 bases from V and 1 base from J, with 12 bases between. Germline CDR1 MGHRA, CDR2 YSYEKL. The CDR3 consists of 16 residues. In DNA form, the CDR3 reads TGCGCCAGCAGCCAAGATGCACACTGGGAGAACACTGAAGCTTTCTTT. Translating it yields CASSQDAHWENTEAFF.

Only a few counts were recorded for this clone. This chain links TRBV28 with TRBJ2-1, with a possible D match to TRBD1 (5 bases). Per the germline V gene, CDR1 is MDHEN and CDR2 is SYDVKM. The CDR3 length is 13 residues. V lost 2 bases and J 9 bases, leaving 11 bases between the germline ends. CDR3 sequence: CASSLGNRGEQFF. CDR3 coding DNA: TGTGCCAGCAGTTTAGGGAATAGGGGTGAGCAGTTCTTC.

This clone was recorded a few times. DNA for the CDR3: TGTGCCTGGGAGAAAAAAGGACTAGCGGGAGGCGAGCAGTACTTC. Protein product: CAWEKKGLAGGEQYF. The rearrangement links TRBV30 to TRBJ2-7; 14 nucleotides line up with TRBD2. J was trimmed by 6 bases and V by 5 bases; bases with no gene match: 9. Germline lookup yields CDR1 GTSNPN and CDR2 SVGIG (reference sequence). CDR3 length: 15 amino acids.

The gene calls are TRBV6-6 and TRBJ2-7, with 9 bases identical to TRBD2. V dropped 0 bases and J dropped 5; count of bases not matched to a gene: 8. Germline V gene sequence: CDR1 MNHNY, CDR2 SVGAGI (reference sequence). The CDR3 spans 16 residues. The CDR3 here is CASSYSGGGAAHEQYF. In DNA, the CDR3 is TGTGCCAGCAGTTACTCTGGCGGGGGGGCTGCCCACGAGCAGTACTTC.

The rearrangement links TRBV7-9 to TRBJ1-2; no reliable D call. The CDR3 is 12 amino acids. The germline V gene encodes CDR1 SEHNR and CDR2 FQNEAQ (reference sequence). Deletions cut 3 bases from V and 8 bases from J, with 10 bases between. The CDR3 sequence is CASSLGSNGYTF. For the CDR3, the DNA is TGTGCCAGCAGCTTGGGGTCTAACGGCTACACCTTC.

This clone turned up a few times. V gene TRBV5-4 combines with J gene TRBJ1-6; 8 nucleotides line up with TRBD1. The CDR3 runs 15 residues. J lost 9 bases, V lost 0 bases, and 5 bases had no gene match. Germline CDR1 reads SGHNT; CDR2 reads YYREEE (reference sequence). CDR3 protein: CASSLETGVGSPLHF. For the CDR3, the DNA is TGTGCCAGCAGCTTGGAGACAGGGGTCGGTTCACCCCTCCACTTT.

This rearrangement joins TRBV5-1 to TRBJ1-2, with D possibly TRBD1 on 6 matching bases. Germline V gene lookup returns CDR1 SGHRS and CDR2 YFSETQ. V was pared by 4 bases and J by 4 bases, with 17 bases between. The CDR3 is 15 residues long. CDR3 region: CASSPGRSGAYGYTF. CDR3 bases: TGCGCCAGCAGCCCAGGAAGATCGGGGGCCTATGGCTACACCTTC.

J is TRBJ2-1 and V is TRBV27; 7 positions match TRBD2. The CDR3 totals 14 residues. Trimming at V came to 7 bases and at J to 4 bases, leaving 7 bases not matched to a gene. Germline lookup yields CDR1 MNHEY and CDR2 SMNVEV (reference sequence). CDR3 in DNA: TGTGCCAGCAATAGCGGGTTAGGGTACAATGAGCAGTTCTTC. Amino acids: CASNSGLGYNEQFF.

This chain connects TRBV29-1 to TRBJ2-5; 7 nucleotides align to TRBD1. Losses at the gene ends were 4 bases for V and 5 bases for J; bases not matched to a gene: 10. From germline, CDR1 is SQVTM and CDR2 ANQGSEA. This CDR3 has 14 residues. Here the CDR3 reads CSVGGGSVRETQYF. The DNA for the CDR3 is TGCAGCGTTGGAGGGGGCAGTGTGAGGGAGACCCAGTACTTC.

This clone was seen only a few times. The V gene is TRBV4-2, the J gene TRBJ2-2; no definite D call. Germline CDR1 is LGHNA and CDR2 is YNFKEQ. The CDR3 has 16 amino acids. Trimming pared 0 bases from V and 4 bases from J, leaving 12 bases between. CDR3 coding DNA: TGTGCCAGCAGCCAAGACCGATTTTCGATCACCGGGGAGCTGTTTTTT. It encodes CASSQDRFSITGELFF.

This chain links TRBV4-3 with TRBJ2-3; D remains unclear. Trimming left V 2 bases short and J 0 bases short, with 9 bases between. This CDR3 region has 15 residues. In germline, CDR1 is LGHNA, CDR2 YSLEER. The CDR3 DNA is TGCGCCAGCAGCCAACTGGAAGACAGCACAGATACGCAGTATTTT. Translated: CASSQLEDSTDTQYF.

V is TRBV2 and J is TRBJ2-1; 7 positions match TRBD2. The CDR3 extends over 16 amino acids. Germline V CDR1 and CDR2: SNHLY, FYNNEI. J was trimmed by 7 bases and V by 7 bases; bases with no gene match: 16. The CDR3 nucleotides are TGTGCCAGCACCTATCGGGAGGCCCGAGTGAGGAATGAGCAGTTCTTC. It specifies CASTYREARVRNEQFF.

This clone showed up many times. This chain connects TRBV7-6 to TRBJ2-6; D gene uncertain. Trimming cost V 5 bases and J 0 bases, with 5 bases left between them. Germline V gene lookup returns CDR1 SGHVS and CDR2 FNYEAQ. This CDR3 comprises 14 residues. CDR3 DNA: TGTGCCAGCAGCACATTCTCTGGGGCCAACGTCCTGACTTTC. Its translation: CASSTFSGANVLTF.

This clone was observed a few times. The chain combines TRBV6-5 with TRBJ2-5, with D uncertain. CDR3 length: 14 amino acids. The germline gives CDR1 MNHEY, CDR2 SVGAGI. The V end lost 0 bases, the J end lost 2 bases, and 7 bases lay between the germline ends. The CDR3, as DNA: TGTGCCAGCAGTTACTCTGGGTTTCAAGAGACCCAGTACTTC. It specifies CASSYSGFQETQYF.

The rearrangement uses TRBV4-2 and TRBJ2-7, with D unresolved. V lost 3 bases and J lost 6, with 21 bases in between. Per the germline V gene, CDR1 is LGHNA and CDR2 is YNFKEQ. The CDR3 has 16 residues. This CDR3 reads CASSQATGSGVTEQYF. In DNA form, the CDR3 reads TGTGCCAGCAGCCAGGCAACCGGGTCTGGGGTAACCGAGCAGTACTTC.

V usage is TRBV10-3 and J usage is TRBJ2-7; 10 bases are shared with TRBD1. Germline loops: CDR1 ENHRY, CDR2 SYGVKD. This CDR3 is built from 13 residues. V gave up 8 bases and J gave up 7 bases; unmatched junction bases: 8. CDR3 nucleotides: TGTGCCATCGCCGGTGGACAGGGGGGGGAGCAGTACTTC. Its translation is CAIAGGQGGEQYF.

This sequence joins TRBV27 and TRBJ2-2, with a tentative D call TRBD2 (5 bases). The CDR3 has 14 residues. The V end was cut by 6 bases, the J end by 1 base, with 9 bases between. The germline V gene has CDR1 MNHEY and CDR2 SMNVEV (reference sequence). The CDR3 nucleotides are TGTGCCAGCAGATCGAGCGGGAACACCGGGGAGCTGTTTTTT. It translates to CASRSSGNTGELFF.

This clone occurred a few times. The chain recombines TRBV2 with TRBJ1-1, with D unclear. V shed 5 bases and J shed 4 bases, with 11 bases lying between them. CDR1 and CDR2 from the germline V gene are SNHLY and FYNNEI. The CDR3 covers 13 residues. The CDR3 DNA reads TGTGCCAGCAGTTCCTTGCGGGCCACTGAAGCTTTCTTT. Residues: CASSSLRATEAFF.

This chain connects TRBV5-8 to TRBJ2-1; 14 bases are shared with TRBD2. Germline assignment: CDR1 SGHTS and CDR2 YDEGEE. The junction had 4 bases not matched to a gene; V was cut back by 5 bases and J by 0 bases. CDR3 size: 17 residues. For the CDR3, the DNA is TGTGCCAGCAGTAAGGGGACTAGCGGGAGCTCCTACAATGAGCAGTTCTTC. Encoded protein: CASSKGTSGSSYNEQFF.

This clone was seen more than once but under ten times. The chain uses TRBV4-1 and TRBJ2-1; D ambiguous. The V and J ends lost 1 base and 14 bases respectively, with 9 bases between them. CDR1 and CDR2 (germline): MGHRA, YSYEKL. This CDR3 spans 11 amino acids. The CDR3 DNA reads TGCGCCAGCAGCCAAGGTTTGGTCGAGTTCTTC. Translated: CASSQGLVEFF.

The chain couples TRBV5-4 to TRBJ1-1; tentatively, D is TRBD1 (5 bases). This CDR3 has 15 amino acids. V was trimmed by 0 bases and J by 1 base, leaving 10 bases between them. CDR1 is SGHNT, CDR2 YYREEE, per germline (reference sequence). CDR3 loop: CASSLDGGTNTEAFF. The CDR3 DNA reads as TGTGCCAGCAGCTTGGACGGGGGAACGAACACTGAAGCTTTCTTT.

This clone has only one observation. The CDR3 protein is CASSYWKNSGGGYTF. The CDR3 coding sequence is TGTGCCAGCAGTTACTGGAAGAATTCCGGGGGTGGCTACACCTTC. This chain joins TRBV6-5 and TRBJ1-2; D is perhaps TRBD1 (5 bases). Per germline, CDR1 MNHEY and CDR2 SVGAGI. This CDR3 spans 15 amino acids. Trimming shortened V by 1 base and J by 7 bases, and 16 bases separated the two germline ends.

The V and J genes are TRBV4-1 and TRBJ1-2, with 9 bases matching TRBD1. CDR1 and CDR2 from the germline V gene are MGHRA and YSYEKL. V lost 0 bases to trimming and J lost 4 bases; unmatched junction nucleotides: 6. The CDR3 covers 16 residues. The CDR3 nucleotides are TGCGCCAGCAGCCAAGAAGTAACAGGGGGCGGCTATGGCTACACCTTC. It yields the protein CASSQEVTGGGYGYTF.

The gene calls are TRBV6-1 and TRBJ2-7; D call uncertain. Trimming removed 3 bases at V and 1 base at J, with 7 bases between. Per the germline V gene, CDR1 is MNHNS and CDR2 is SASEGT. The CDR3 length is 13 residues. This chain's CDR3 is CASSDMGSYEQYF. As DNA, the CDR3 is TGTGCCAGCAGTGACATGGGTTCCTACGAGCAGTACTTC.

By proportion, this clone is medium-sized. This chain joins TRBV30 and TRBJ1-5; no reliable D call. V was trimmed by 0 bases and J by 7 bases, leaving 10 bases between them. CDR3 length: 13 amino acids. Germline CDR1 is GTSNPN and CDR2 is SVGIG (reference sequence). In DNA form, the CDR3 reads TGTGCCTGGAGTGTAGCGGGAGGGCAGCCCCAGCATTTT. Translation: CAWSVAGGQPQHF.

The chain recombines TRBV5-1 with TRBJ1-2; D may be TRBD1 (6 bases). The CDR3 loop spans 13 amino acids. CDR1 SGHRS and CDR2 YFSETQ come from the germline V gene. The V and J ends lost 4 bases and 4 bases respectively, with 11 bases between them. The CDR3 region is CASSLGQTYGYTF. The DNA for the CDR3 is TGCGCCAGCAGCCTAGGACAGACCTATGGCTACACCTTC.

This clone came up a few times. CDR3 loop: CASSGQGWNSPLHF. CDR3 bases: TGTGCCAGCAGTGGACAGGGATGGAATTCACCCCTCCACTTT. This chain links TRBV2 with TRBJ1-6, with 7 bases fitting TRBD1. The CDR3 runs to 14 residues. In germline, CDR1 is SNHLY, CDR2 FYNNEI. With 4 bases clipped from V and 7 bases from J, the junction kept 4 bases outside the gene matches.

The rearrangement uses TRBV5-1 and TRBJ2-7; D perhaps matches TRBD2 (6 bases). The CDR3 sequence is 16 residues long. V was cut by 4 bases and J by 3 bases, with 20 bases left in between. Germline V lookup: CDR1 SGHRS, CDR2 YFSETQ. Here the CDR3 DNA reads TGCGCCAGCAGCGGCCGGGACTCCGTAAGAGTCTACGAGCAGTACTTC. Protein: CASSGRDSVRVYEQYF.

This clone appeared once. The chain recombines TRBV2 with TRBJ1-4; TRBD1 is a possible D gene (5 bases). There are 15 residues in the CDR3. Between the trimmed V and J ends, which lost 6 bases and 4 bases, there was a span of 15 bases. Germline V lookup: CDR1 SNHLY, CDR2 FYNNEI. CDR3 coding DNA: TGTGCCAGCAGCCCCGGGGCGGCGGATAATGAAAAACTGTTTTTT. It is translated as CASSPGAADNEKLFF.

The CDR3: CAEGESGGTGEQFF. The CDR3 nucleotides are TGTGCCGAGGGGGAGAGCGGGGGGACCGGTGAGCAGTTCTTC. The V gene is TRBV2, the J gene TRBJ2-1; 9 positions agree with TRBD2. Germline V gives CDR1 SNHLY, CDR2 FYNNEI. This CDR3 has 14 amino acids. V shed 11 bases and J 9 bases; nucleotides not matched to a gene: 14. The whole variable domain, remainder taken from reference TRBV2 and TRBJ2-1, is EPEVTQTPSHQVTQMGQEVILRCVPISNHLYFYWYRQILGQKVEFLVSFYNNEISEKSEIFDDQFSVERPDGSNFTLKIRSTKLEDSAMYFCAEGESGGTGEQFFGPGTRLTVL.

In its sample, this clone was seen a few times. V usage is TRBV7-2 and J usage is TRBJ2-5, with TRBD1 matching 12 bases. Trimming at V came to 2 bases and at J to 7 bases, leaving 11 bases not matched to a gene. Germline V CDR1 and CDR2: SGHTA, FQGNSA. This CDR3 contains 17 residues. CDR3 bases: TGTGCCAGCAGCTTACTATCCGGGACAGGGGGCGAAGGGACCCAGTACTTC. It codes for CASSLLSGTGGEGTQYF.